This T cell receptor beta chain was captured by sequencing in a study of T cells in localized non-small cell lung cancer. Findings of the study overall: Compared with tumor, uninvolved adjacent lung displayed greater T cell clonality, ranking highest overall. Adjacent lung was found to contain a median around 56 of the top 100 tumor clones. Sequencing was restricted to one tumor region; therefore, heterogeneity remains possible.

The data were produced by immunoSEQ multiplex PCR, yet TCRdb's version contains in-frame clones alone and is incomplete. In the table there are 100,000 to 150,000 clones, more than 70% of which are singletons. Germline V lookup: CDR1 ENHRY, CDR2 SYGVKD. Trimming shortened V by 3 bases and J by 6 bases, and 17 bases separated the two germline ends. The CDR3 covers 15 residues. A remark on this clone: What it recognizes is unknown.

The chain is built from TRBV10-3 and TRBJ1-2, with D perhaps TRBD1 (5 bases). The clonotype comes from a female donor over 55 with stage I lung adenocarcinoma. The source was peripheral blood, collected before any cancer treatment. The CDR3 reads CAISDFTGGVDGYTF. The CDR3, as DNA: TGTGCCATCAGTGACTTTACGGGGGGGGTCGATGGCTACACCTTC.